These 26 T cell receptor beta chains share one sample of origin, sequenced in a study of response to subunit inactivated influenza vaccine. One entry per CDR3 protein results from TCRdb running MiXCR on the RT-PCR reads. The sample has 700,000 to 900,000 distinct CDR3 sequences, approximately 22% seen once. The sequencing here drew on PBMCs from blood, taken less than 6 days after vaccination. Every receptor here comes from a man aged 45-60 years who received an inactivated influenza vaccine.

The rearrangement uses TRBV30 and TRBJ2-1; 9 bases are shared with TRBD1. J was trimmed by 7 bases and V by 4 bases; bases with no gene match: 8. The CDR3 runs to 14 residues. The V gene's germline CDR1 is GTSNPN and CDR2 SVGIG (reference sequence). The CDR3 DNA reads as TGTGCCTGGACGGGTACAGGGGGCTGGAATGAGCAGTTCTTC. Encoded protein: CAWTGTGGWNEQFF.

The chain's CDR3 is CASSQGGGGGDTQYF. The CDR3, as DNA: TGTGCCAGCAGCCAAGGGGGAGGGGGGGGAGATACGCAGTATTTT. V and J are TRBV4-2 and TRBJ2-3; tentative D call: TRBD2 (7 bases). The V end was cut by 1 base, the J end by 5 bases, with 13 bases between. This CDR3 spans 15 amino acids. Looked up from germline, CDR1 is LGHNA and CDR2 is YNFKEQ.

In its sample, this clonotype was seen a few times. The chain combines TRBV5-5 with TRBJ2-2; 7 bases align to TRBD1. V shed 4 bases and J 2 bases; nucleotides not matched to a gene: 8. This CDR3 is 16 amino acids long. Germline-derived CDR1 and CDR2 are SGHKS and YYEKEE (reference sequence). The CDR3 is CASSMYRDSNTGELFF. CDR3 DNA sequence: TGTGCCAGCAGCATGTACCGGGACAGCAACACCGGGGAGCTGTTTTTT.

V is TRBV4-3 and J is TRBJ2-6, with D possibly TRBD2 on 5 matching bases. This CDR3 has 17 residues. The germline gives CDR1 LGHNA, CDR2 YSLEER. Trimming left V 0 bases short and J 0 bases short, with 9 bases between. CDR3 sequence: CASSQDPEGSGANVLTF. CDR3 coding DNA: TGCGCCAGCAGCCAAGATCCCGAGGGCTCTGGGGCCAACGTCCTGACTTTC.

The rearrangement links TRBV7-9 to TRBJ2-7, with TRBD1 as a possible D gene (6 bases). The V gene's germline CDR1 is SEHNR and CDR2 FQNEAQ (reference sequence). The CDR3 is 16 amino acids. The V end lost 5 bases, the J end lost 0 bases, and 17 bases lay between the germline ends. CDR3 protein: CASSNGQFFLSYEQYF. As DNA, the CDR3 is TGTGCCAGCAGCAACGGACAGTTTTTCCTCTCCTACGAGCAGTACTTC.

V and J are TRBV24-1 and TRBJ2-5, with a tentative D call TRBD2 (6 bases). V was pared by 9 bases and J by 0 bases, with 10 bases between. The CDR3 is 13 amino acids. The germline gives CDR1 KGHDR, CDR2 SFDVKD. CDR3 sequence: CATASSDQETQYF. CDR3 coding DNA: TGTGCCACCGCTTCTAGCGACCAAGAGACCCAGTACTTC.

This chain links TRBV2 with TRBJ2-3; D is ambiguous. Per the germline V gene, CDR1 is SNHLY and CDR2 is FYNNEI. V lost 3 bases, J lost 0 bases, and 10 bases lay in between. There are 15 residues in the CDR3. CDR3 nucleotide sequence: TGTGCCAGCAGTGATCTACAATCTAGCACAGATACGCAGTATTTT. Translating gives CASSDLQSSTDTQYF. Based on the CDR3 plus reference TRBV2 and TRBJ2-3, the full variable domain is EPEVTQTPSHQVTQMGQEVILRCVPISNHLYFYWYRQILGQKVEFLVSFYNNEISEKSEIFDDQFSVERPDGSNFTLKIRSTKLEDSAMYFCASSDLQSSTDTQYFGPGTRLTVL.

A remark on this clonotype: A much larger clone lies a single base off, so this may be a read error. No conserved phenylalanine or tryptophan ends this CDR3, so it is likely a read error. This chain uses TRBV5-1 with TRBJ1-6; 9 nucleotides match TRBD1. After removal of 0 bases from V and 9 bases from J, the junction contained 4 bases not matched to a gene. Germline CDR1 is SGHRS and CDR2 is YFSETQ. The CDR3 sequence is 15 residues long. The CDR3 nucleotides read TGCGCCAGCAGCTTGGTGGGACAGGGAAGTTCACCCCTCCACTTG. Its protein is CASSLVGQGSSPLHL.

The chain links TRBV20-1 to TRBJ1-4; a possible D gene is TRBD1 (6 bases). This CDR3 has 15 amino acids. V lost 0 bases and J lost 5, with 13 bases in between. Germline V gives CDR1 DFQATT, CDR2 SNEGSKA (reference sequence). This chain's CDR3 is CSARDSGASNEKLFF. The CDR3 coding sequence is TGCAGTGCTAGAGATTCAGGGGCCTCCAATGAAAAACTGTTTTTT.

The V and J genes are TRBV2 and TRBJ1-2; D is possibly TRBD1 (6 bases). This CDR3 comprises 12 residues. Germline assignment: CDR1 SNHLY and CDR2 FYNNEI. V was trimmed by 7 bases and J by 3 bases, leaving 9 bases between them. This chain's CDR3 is CASNNRDYGYTF. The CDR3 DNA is TGTGCCAGCAATAACAGGGACTATGGCTACACCTTC.

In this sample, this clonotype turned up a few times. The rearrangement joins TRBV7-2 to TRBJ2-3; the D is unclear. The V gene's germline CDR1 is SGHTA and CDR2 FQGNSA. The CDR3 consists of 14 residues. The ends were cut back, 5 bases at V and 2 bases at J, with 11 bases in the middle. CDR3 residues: CASSPQVFTDTQYF. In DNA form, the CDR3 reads TGTGCCAGCAGCCCCCAGGTTTTCACAGATACGCAGTATTTT. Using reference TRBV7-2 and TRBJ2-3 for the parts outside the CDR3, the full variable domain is GAGVSQSPSNKVTEKGKDVELRCDPISGHTALYWYRQSLGQGLEFLIYFQGNSAPDKSGLPSDRFSAERTGGSVSTLTIQRTQQEDSAVYLCASSPQVFTDTQYFGPGTRLTVL.

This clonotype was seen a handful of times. The CDR3: CSVELSGQETGELFF. The CDR3, as DNA: TGCAGCGTTGAATTATCGGGACAGGAAACCGGGGAGCTGTTTTTT. V is TRBV29-1 and J is TRBJ2-2, with 8 nucleotides matching TRBD1. CDR3 length: 15 amino acids. Germline V gene sequence: CDR1 SQVTM, CDR2 ANQGSEA. After removal of 2 bases from V and 5 bases from J, the junction contained 7 bases not matched to a gene.

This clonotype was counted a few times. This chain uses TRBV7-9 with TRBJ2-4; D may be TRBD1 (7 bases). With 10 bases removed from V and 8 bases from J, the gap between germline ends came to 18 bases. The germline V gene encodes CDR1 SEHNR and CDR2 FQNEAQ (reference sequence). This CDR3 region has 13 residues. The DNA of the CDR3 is TGTGCCACTATGGGACTGGGACAGTACATTCAGTACTTC. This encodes CATMGLGQYIQYF.

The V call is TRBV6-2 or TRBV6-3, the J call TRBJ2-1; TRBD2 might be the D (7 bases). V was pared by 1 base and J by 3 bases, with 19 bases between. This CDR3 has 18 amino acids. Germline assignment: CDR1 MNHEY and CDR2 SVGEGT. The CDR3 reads CASSYFGGRGGNYNEQFF. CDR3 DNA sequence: TGTGCCAGCAGTTACTTCGGGGGGCGCGGAGGGAACTACAATGAGCAGTTCTTC.

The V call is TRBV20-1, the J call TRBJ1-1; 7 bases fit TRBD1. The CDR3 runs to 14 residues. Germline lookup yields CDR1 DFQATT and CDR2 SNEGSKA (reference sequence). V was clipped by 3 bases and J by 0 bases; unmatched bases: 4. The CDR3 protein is CSARWGQLNTEAFF. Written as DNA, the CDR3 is TGCAGTGCTAGGTGGGGACAGCTGAACACTGAAGCTTTCTTT.

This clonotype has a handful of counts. CDR3 sequence: CSARTAGLETQYF. In DNA, the CDR3 is TGCAGTGCTAGGACTGCCGGCTTGGAGACCCAGTACTTC. This sequence joins TRBV20-1 and TRBJ2-5; D unclear. The CDR3 contains 13 residues. Per germline, CDR1 DFQATT and CDR2 SNEGSKA (reference sequence). V was pared by 3 bases and J by 5 bases, with 13 bases between.

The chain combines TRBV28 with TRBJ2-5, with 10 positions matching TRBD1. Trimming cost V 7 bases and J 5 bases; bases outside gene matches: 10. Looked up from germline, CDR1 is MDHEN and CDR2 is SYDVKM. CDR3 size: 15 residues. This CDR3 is CASTSYWTGGETQYF. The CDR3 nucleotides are TGTGCCAGCACTTCATATTGGACAGGGGGTGAGACCCAGTACTTC.

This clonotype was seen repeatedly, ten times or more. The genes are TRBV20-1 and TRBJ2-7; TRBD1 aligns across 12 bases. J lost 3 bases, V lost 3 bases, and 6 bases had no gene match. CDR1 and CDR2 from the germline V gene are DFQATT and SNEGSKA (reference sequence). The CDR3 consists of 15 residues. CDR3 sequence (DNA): TGCAGTGCTAGGTCGGGACAGGGGGCGGGCTACGAGCAGTACTTC. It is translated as CSARSGQGAGYEQYF.

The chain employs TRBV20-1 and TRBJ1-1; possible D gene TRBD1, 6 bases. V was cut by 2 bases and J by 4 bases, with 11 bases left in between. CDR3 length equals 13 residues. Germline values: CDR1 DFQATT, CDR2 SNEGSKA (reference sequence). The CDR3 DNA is TGCAGTGCTAGAAGGGGGGGGATCACTGAAGCTTTCTTT. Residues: CSARRGGITEAFF.

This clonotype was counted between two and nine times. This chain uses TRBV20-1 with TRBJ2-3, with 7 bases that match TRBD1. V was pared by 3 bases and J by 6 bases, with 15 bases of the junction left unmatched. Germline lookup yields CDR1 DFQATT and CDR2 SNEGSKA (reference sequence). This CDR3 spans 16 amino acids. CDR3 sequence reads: CSASRAGTGVGDTQYF. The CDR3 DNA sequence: TGCAGTGCTAGTCGTGCGGGCACAGGGGTGGGTGATACGCAGTATTTT.

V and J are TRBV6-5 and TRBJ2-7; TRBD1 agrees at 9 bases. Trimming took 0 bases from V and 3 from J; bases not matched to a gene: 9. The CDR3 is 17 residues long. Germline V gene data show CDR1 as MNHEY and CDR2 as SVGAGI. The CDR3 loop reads CASSYSYGQGSYYEQYF. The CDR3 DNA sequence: TGTGCCAGCAGTTACTCTTATGGACAGGGGAGTTACTACGAGCAGTACTTC.

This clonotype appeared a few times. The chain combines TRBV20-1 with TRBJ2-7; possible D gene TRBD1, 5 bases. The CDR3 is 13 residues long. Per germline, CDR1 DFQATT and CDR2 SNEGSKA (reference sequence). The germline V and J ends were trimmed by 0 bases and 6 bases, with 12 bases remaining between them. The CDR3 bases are TGCAGTGCTAGAGATTCCAGGGCCCCCGAGCAGTACTTC. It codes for CSARDSRAPEQYF.

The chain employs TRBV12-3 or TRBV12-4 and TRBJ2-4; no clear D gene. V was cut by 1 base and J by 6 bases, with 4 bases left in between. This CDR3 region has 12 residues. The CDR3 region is CASSLGVNIQYF. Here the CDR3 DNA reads TGTGCCAGCAGTTTAGGGGTAAACATTCAGTACTTC.

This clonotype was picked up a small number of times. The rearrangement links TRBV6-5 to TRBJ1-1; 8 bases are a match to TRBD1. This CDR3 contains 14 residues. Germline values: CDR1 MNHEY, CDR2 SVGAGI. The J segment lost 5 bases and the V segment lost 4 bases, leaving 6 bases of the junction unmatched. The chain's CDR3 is CASSSGQVGTEAFF. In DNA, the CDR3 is TGTGCCAGCAGTTCGGGACAGGTTGGGACTGAAGCTTTCTTT.

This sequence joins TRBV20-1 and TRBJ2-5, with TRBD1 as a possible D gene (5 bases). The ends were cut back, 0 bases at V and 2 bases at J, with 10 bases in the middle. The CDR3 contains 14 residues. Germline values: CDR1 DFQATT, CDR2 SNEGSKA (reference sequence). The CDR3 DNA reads TGCAGTGCTAGAGAGAGACAGTTACAAGAGACCCAGTACTTC. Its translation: CSARERQLQETQYF.

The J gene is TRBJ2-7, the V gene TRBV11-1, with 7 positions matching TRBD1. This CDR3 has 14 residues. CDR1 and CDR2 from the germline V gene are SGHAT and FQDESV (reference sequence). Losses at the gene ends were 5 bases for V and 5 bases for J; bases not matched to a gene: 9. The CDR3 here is CASSHRGLRNEQYF. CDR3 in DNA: TGTGCCAGCAGCCACAGGGGTCTAAGGAACGAGCAGTACTTC. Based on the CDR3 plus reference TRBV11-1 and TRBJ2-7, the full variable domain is EAEVAQSPRYKITEKSQAVAFWCDPISGHATLYWYRQILGQGPELLVQFQDESVVDDSQLPKDRFSAERLKGVDSTLKIQPAELGDSAMYLCASSHRGLRNEQYFGPGTRLTVT.